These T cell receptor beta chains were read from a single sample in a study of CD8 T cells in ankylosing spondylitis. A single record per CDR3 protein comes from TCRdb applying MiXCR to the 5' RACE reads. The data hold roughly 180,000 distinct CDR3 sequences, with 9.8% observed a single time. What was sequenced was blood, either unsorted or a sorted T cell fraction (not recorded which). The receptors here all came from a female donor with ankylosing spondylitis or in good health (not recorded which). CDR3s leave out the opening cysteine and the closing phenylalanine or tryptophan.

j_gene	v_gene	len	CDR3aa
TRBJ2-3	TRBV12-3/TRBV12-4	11	ASSRQGTDTQY
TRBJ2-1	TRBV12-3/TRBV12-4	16	ASSPRSSGPLTYNEQF
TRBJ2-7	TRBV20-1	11	SASEPAGQEQY
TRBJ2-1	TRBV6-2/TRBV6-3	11	ASSYARLNEQF
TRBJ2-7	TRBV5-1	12	ASSLGGNSYEQY
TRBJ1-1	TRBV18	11	ASSPSVSTEAF
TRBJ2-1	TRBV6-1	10	ATRQGRSEQF
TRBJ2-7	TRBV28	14	ASSLPSVGGGYEQY
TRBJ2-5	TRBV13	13	ASSSQRLAKETQY
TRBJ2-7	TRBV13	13	ASSAGLAGNYEQY
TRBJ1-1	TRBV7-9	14	ASSLGRQGLNTEAF
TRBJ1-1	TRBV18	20	ASSRKGAEVGGLTLWTTEAF
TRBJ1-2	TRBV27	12	ASSPGTENYGYT
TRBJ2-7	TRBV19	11	ASSEAGDYEQY
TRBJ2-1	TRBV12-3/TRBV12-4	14	ASSFEAESSYNEQF
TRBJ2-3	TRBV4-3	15	ASSQESPGGFPDTQY
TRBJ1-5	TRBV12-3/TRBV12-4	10	ASTWGNQPQH
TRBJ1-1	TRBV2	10	ASPPEYTEAF
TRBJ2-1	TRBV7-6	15	ASSFQAVGLGLDEQF
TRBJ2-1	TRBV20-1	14	SASGDLATSYNEQF